The 21 T cell receptor beta chains below were found in one sample sequenced in a study of glioma-infiltrating T cells after dendritic cell vaccination. Some clones are missing from TCRdb's copy, which holds only in-frame ones; the method was immunoSEQ multiplex PCR. The table includes around 58,000 clones, 82% detected once. The input for sequencing was blood, taken before dendritic cell vaccination. The receptors come from a human donor with glioblastoma.

This clone has only a few counts. The CDR3 region has the DNA TGCGCCAGCAGCCAAGCGGTCGGGACTAGCGGGCAATACGAGCAGTACTTC. Translation gives CASSQAVGTSGQYEQYF. The genes are TRBV4-1 and TRBJ2-7; 12 nucleotides align to TRBD2. J was trimmed by 4 bases and V by 1 base; bases with no gene match: 8. The length of the CDR3 is 17 residues. Germline V gives CDR1 MGHRA, CDR2 YSYEKL.

The rearrangement links TRBV5-4 to TRBJ2-2; D might be TRBD1 (5 bases). The CDR3 is 14 amino acids. Germline V CDR1 and CDR2: SGHNT, YYREEE (reference sequence). V lost 0 bases, J lost 8 bases, and 11 bases lay in between. For the CDR3, the DNA is TGTGCCAGCAGCTTGGAGGGTCCAGGGGGGGAGCTGTTTTTT. Amino acids: CASSLEGPGGELFF.

This chain connects TRBV14 to TRBJ1-6, with D uncertain. Per germline, CDR1 SGHDN and CDR2 FVKESK. V was shortened by 1 base and J by 5 bases, with 9 bases between the two germline ends. The CDR3 runs to 15 residues. The chain's CDR3 is CASSQGGGNNSPLHF. CDR3 bases: TGTGCCAGCAGCCAAGGTGGCGGAAATAATTCACCCCTCCACTTT.

V is TRBV7-9 and J is TRBJ1-2; D gene uncertain. Looked up from germline, CDR1 is SEHNR and CDR2 is FQNEAQ (reference sequence). V lost 5 bases to trimming and J lost 4 bases, with 11 bases between them. CDR3 length: 13 residues. The DNA for the CDR3 is TGTGCCAGCAGCCCCCCGGTCGGCTATGGCTACACCTTC. Amino acid sequence: CASSPPVGYGYTF.

The rearrangement links TRBV20-1 to TRBJ2-3; weak D call: TRBD2 (5 bases). Germline values: CDR1 DFQATT, CDR2 SNEGSKA (reference sequence). There are 11 residues in the CDR3. CDR3 nucleotides: TGCAGGGCCGGGAAGACAGATACGCAGTATTTT. Protein: CRAGKTDTQYF.

This clone was seen only once. This sequence joins TRBV19 and TRBJ1-2; D may be TRBD1 (5 bases). The CDR3 has 14 amino acids. CDR1 is LNHDA and CDR2 is SQIVND in the germline V gene (reference sequence). V was pared by 3 bases and J by 3 bases, with 11 bases between. The CDR3 DNA follows: TGTGCCAGTAGTATGCTTGGGGGGTACTATGGCTACACCTTC. Its translation: CASSMLGGYYGYTF.

The J gene is TRBJ2-7, the V gene TRBV10-3, with 14 bases fitting TRBD2. CDR3 length: 14 amino acids. The V and J ends lost 10 bases and 2 bases, in that order; junction bases with no gene match: 4. CDR1 and CDR2 (germline): ENHRY, SYGVKD. The CDR3 sequence: CATGLAGGPYEQYF. CDR3 bases: TGTGCCACTGGACTAGCGGGGGGCCCCTACGAGCAGTACTTC.

V is TRBV6-1 and J is TRBJ1-2; D remains ambiguous. The CDR3 runs 14 residues. CDR1 and CDR2 (germline): MNHNS, SASEGT. Trimming took 10 bases from V and 5 from J, leaving 20 bases between them. The CDR3 loop reads CATTLERDLYGYTF. For the CDR3, the DNA is TGTGCCACCACCTTGGAGAGGGATTTGTATGGCTACACCTTC.

This sequence joins TRBV6-8 and TRBJ1-1; D remains ambiguous. Trimming removed 5 bases at V and 4 bases at J, with 14 bases between. Germline V lookup: CDR1 MNHGY, CDR2 SAAAGT. CDR3 length equals 14 residues. The CDR3: CASSIGEVSTEAFF. The CDR3 DNA reads as TGTGCCAGCAGTATCGGAGAAGTGAGCACTGAAGCTTTCTTT.

Here the CDR3 reads CASRDRGGKMNTEAFF. As DNA, the CDR3 is TGTGCCAGTAGGGACAGGGGCGGAAAAATGAACACTGAAGCTTTCTTT. The chain recombines TRBV19 with TRBJ1-1, with 9 nucleotides matching TRBD1. CDR3 length equals 16 residues. With 6 bases clipped from V and 0 bases from J, the junction kept 8 bases outside the gene matches. Germline CDR1 and CDR2: LNHDA and SQIVND (reference sequence).

The CDR3 DNA is TGCGCCAGCAGCTTGGGACCCCAAGGGGTCGAGCAGTACTTC. Translated: CASSLGPQGVEQYF. V usage is TRBV5-1 and J usage is TRBJ2-7, with D possibly matching TRBD1 (5 bases). V lost 0 bases to trimming and J lost 6 bases, with 13 bases between them. Germline V CDR1 and CDR2: SGHRS, YFSETQ. CDR3 size: 14 residues.

The rearrangement uses TRBV6-1 and TRBJ1-1; TRBD1 matches at 12 bases. The germline V gene has CDR1 MNHNS and CDR2 SASEGT. The CDR3 is made up of 17 amino acids. With V trimmed by 0 bases and J by 5 bases, 7 bases remained unmatched. CDR3 bases: TGTGCCAGCAGTGAAGCCGGGACAGGGGGCTGGGGGACTGAAGCTTTCTTT. Amino acid sequence: CASSEAGTGGWGTEAFF.

The chain uses TRBV6-1 and TRBJ2-7, with D perhaps matching TRBD2 (6 bases). Trimming removed 8 bases from V and 4 bases from J, with 15 bases in between. CDR3 length equals 13 residues. In germline, CDR1 is MNHNS, CDR2 SASEGT. CDR3 nucleotide sequence: TGTGCCAGCCGTCTAGGGGCGGGGTACGAGCAGTACTTC. Translating it yields CASRLGAGYEQYF.

This clone was observed at least ten times. The gene calls are TRBV6-1 and TRBJ1-1, with 8 bases that match TRBD1. Looked up from germline, CDR1 is MNHNS and CDR2 is SASEGT. J was trimmed by 4 bases and V by 6 bases; bases with no gene match: 4. The CDR3 has 13 residues. CDR3 DNA sequence: TGTGCCAGCAGGGACAGGGCTGGCACTGAAGCTTTCTTT. Translating gives CASRDRAGTEAFF.

The rearrangement joins TRBV5-3 to TRBJ2-7, with TRBD1 matching 9 bases. TRBV5-3 is reported as an ORF; its role is uncertain. The CDR3 runs to 15 residues. The J segment lost 0 bases and the V segment lost 5 bases, leaving 6 bases of the junction unmatched. CDR3 DNA: TGTGCCAGAAGGTGTGGGGGACAGGGCTCCTACGAGCAGTACTTC. It yields the protein CARRCGGQGSYEQYF.

This sequence joins TRBV5-4 and TRBJ2-5; 11 positions match TRBD2. The V gene's germline CDR1 is SGHNT and CDR2 YYREEE (reference sequence). CDR3 size: 16 residues. J lost 2 bases, V lost 0 bases, and 3 bases had no gene match. DNA for the CDR3: TGTGCCAGCAGCTTGGGTAGACTAGCGGGGCAAGAGACCCAGTACTTC. Translated, it gives CASSLGRLAGQETQYF.

This chain connects TRBV2 to TRBJ2-3; 13 bases match TRBD2. The CDR3 length is 15 residues. The V gene end was trimmed by 6 bases and the J gene end by 7 bases; junction bases not matched to a gene: 7. Germline V CDR1 and CDR2: SNHLY, FYNNEI. The CDR3 DNA reads as TGTGCCAGCAGAGGACTAGCGGGGGTACGAAATACGCAGTATTTT. Translating gives CASRGLAGVRNTQYF.

The V and J genes are TRBV5-1 and TRBJ2-3; TRBD1 aligns across 7 bases. Per the germline V gene, CDR1 is SGHRS and CDR2 is YFSETQ. CDR3 length: 15 amino acids. V was clipped by 0 bases and J by 2 bases; unmatched bases: 3. The DNA for the CDR3 is TGCGCCAGCAGCTTGGCAGGGGGAGTCACAGATACGCAGTATTTT. Its protein is CASSLAGGVTDTQYF.

The chain recombines TRBV6-1 with TRBJ1-3; D uncertain. The CDR3 contains 16 residues. CDR1 and CDR2 (germline): MNHNS, SASEGT. Trimming cost V 2 bases and J 2 bases, with 13 bases left between them. CDR3 in DNA: TGTGCCAGCAGTGAATTCGACACGCTCCCTGGAAACACCATATATTTT. Translating it yields CASSEFDTLPGNTIYF.

The chain has TRBV14 and TRBJ1-1; 10 positions agree with TRBD1. V gave up 7 bases and J gave up 4 bases; unmatched junction bases: 3. CDR1 and CDR2 from the germline V gene are SGHDN and FVKESK. The CDR3 consists of 13 residues. CDR3 nucleotides: TGTGCCAGCAACCGGGACAGGGGCACTGAAGCTTTCTTT. The encoded protein is CASNRDRGTEAFF.

This chain links TRBV5-6 with TRBJ2-1, with 10 bases aligning to TRBD1. CDR3 length: 15 amino acids. Per germline, CDR1 SGHDT and CDR2 YYEEEE. V was clipped by 2 bases and J by 9 bases; unmatched bases: 8. CDR3 nucleotide sequence: TGTGCCAGCAGCTTCGGGACAGGGGTACGGGGTGAGCAGTTCTTC. Translating gives CASSFGTGVRGEQFF.